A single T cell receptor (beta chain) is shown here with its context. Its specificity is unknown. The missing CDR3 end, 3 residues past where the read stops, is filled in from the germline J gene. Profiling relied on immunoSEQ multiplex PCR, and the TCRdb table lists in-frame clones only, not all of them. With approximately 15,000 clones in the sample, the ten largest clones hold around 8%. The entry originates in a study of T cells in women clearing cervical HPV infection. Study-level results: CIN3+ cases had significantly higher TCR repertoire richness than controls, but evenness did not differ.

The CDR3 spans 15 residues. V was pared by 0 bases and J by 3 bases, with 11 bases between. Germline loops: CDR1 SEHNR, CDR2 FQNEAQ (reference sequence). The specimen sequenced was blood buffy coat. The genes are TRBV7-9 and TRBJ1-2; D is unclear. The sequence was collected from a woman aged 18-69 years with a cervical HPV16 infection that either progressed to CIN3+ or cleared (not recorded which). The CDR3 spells CASSLAAVAYYGYTF. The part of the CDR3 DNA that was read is TGTGCCAGCAGCTTAGCGGCAGTCGCCTACTATGGC.